These T cell receptor beta chains were read from a single sample in a study of blood T cell repertoires in COVID-19. The protocol was immunoSEQ multiplex PCR, while the TCRdb copy is restricted to in-frame clones and leaves out a portion. The top ten clones hold 6.8% of a sample with roughly 220,000 clones, 65% to 85% of them seen once. Sequences were obtained from PBMCs or T cells enriched from blood (not recorded which). All receptors derive from a woman between 40 and 50 years old who had recovered from COVID-19. Both conserved end residues are part of each CDR3.

TRBJ2-1,TRBV7-2,CASSLEVRLADDNEQFF
TRBJ1-4,TRBV3-1/TRBV3-2,CASSVSPGAFSGKLFF
TRBJ1-3,TRBV9,CASSAEEDSFSGNTIYF
TRBJ1-6,TRBV5-6,CASSLGQGYNSPLHF
TRBJ2-1,TRBV27,CASSFKGAHNEQFF
TRBJ1-2,TRBV7-6,CASSSRRDRDYGYTF
TRBJ2-2,TRBV10-1,CASSETSGRDTGELFF
TRBJ1-2,TRBV10-1,CASSESGSPSGYTF
TRBJ1-4,TRBV10-3,CAISDQGGRVNEKLFF
TRBJ2-2,TRBV2,CASMGLAGGTGELFF
TRBJ2-7,TRBV7-3,CASSLSYGGDEQYF
TRBJ2-2,TRBV2,CASSEGQGAGELFF
TRBJ1-4,TRBV21-1,CASSKVSSICGVLKLFF
TRBJ2-2,TRBV4-1,CASSQVGQVNTGELFF
TRBJ2-3,TRBV3-1/TRBV3-2,CASSQVRGSSGNTDTQYF
TRBJ1-5,TRBV24-1,CATARAGGDQPQHF
TRBJ2-3,TRBV23-1,CASTRRGPPTDTQYF
TRBJ2-5,TRBV10-3,CASNSGSIGTQYF
TRBJ1-2,TRBV7-9,CASSLQGGYGYTF
TRBJ1-2,TRBV28,CASSSQSGTDLYGYTF
TRBJ2-2,TRBV4-1,CASSQRGKGELFF
TRBJ1-2,TRBV29-1,CSVEGSYGYTF
TRBJ1-2,TRBV7-8,CASSPRTGRGPYGYTF
TRBJ2-2,TRBV9,CASSPTTPGDTGELFF
TRBJ1-1,TRBV3-1/TRBV3-2,CASSRDRNTEAFF
TRBJ2-7,TRBV2,CASRGTWSGEQYF
TRBJ2-3,TRBV5-1,CASSHGLAGGKVNTQYF
TRBJ2-3,TRBV7-2,CAGRGITDTQYF
TRBJ1-1,TRBV5-1,CASSLLGQGNTEAFF
TRBJ1-2,TRBV30,CAWVEQGLYYGYTF
TRBJ2-5,TRBV28,CASSLRGGSETQYF
TRBJ2-5,TRBV18,CASSPQTRETQYF
TRBJ2-1,TRBV7-2,CASSLMASGISYNEQFF
TRBJ2-5,TRBV4-1,CASSLQQGSGVETQYF
TRBJ1-1,TRBV6-5,CASRRDGRAEAFF
TRBJ2-1,TRBV27,CASSSQYNEQFF
TRBJ2-1,TRBV6-5,CASTEEEGGVDEQFF
TRBJ1-4,TRBV28,CASSYSGAGEKLFF
TRBJ2-1,TRBV7-3,CASSLAGQEDNEQFF
TRBJ1-1,TRBV5-1,CASSLFRAVSTEAFF
TRBJ2-7,TRBV6-5,CASGGRAHTYEQYF
TRBJ1-2,TRBV3-1/TRBV3-2,CASSQGAGGDTF